This TCR beta chain was found in a study of Graves' ophthalmopathy and Graves' hyperthyroidism. The sequenced template was RNA, covering the TCR beta CDR3 region. An initial RT-PCR round employing HTBI primers preceded a second-round multiplex PCR. MiXCR was run by TCRdb on the multiplex PCR reads, yielding one entry per CDR3 protein. The sample includes a few hundred thousand distinct CDR3 sequences, 17% of them seen just once. Germline-derived CDR1 and CDR2 are MNHEY and SMNVEV (reference sequence). CDR3 length: 17 residues. V was cut by 4 bases and J by 0 bases, with 16 bases left in between. At least ten counts were recorded for this clonotype.

The specimen was peripheral blood. This TCR was recovered from an adult woman with stable Graves' hyperthyroidism. The V and J genes are TRBV27 and TRBJ1-5; D perhaps matches TRBD1 (5 bases). This CDR3 reads CASSSLGVGGSNQPQHF. The CDR3 bases are TGTGCCAGCAGTTCTCTGGGGGTCGGGGGTAGCAATCAGCCCCAGCATTTT.